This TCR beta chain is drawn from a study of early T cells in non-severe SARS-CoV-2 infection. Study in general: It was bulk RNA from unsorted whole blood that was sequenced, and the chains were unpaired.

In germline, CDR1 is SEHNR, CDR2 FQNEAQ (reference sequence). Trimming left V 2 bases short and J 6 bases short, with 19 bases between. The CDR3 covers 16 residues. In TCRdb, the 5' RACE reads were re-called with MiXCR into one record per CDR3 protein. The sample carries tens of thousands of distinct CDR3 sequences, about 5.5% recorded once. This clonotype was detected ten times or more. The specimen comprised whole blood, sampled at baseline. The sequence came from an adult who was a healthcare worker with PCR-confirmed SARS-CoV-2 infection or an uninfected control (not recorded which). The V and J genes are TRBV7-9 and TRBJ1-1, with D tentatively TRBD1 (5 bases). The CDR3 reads CASSLRGGAGTAEAFF. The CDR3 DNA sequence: TGTGCCAGCAGCTTAAGGGGTGGGGCAGGGACGGCTGAAGCTTTCTTT.